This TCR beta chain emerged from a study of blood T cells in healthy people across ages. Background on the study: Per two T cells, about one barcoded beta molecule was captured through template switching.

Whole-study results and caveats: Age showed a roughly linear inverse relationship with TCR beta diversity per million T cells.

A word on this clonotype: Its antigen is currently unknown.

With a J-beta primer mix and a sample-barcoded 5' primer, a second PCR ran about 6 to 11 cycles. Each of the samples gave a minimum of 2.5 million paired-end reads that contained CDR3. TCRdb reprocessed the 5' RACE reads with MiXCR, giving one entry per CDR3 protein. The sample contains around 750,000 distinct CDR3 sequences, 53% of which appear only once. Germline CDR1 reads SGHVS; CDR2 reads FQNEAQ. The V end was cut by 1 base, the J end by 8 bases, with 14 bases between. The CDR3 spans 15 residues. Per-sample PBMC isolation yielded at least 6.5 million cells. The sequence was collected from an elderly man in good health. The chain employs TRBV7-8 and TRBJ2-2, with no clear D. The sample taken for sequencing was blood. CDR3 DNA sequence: TGTGCCAGCAGCTTAGACTTAACCTTGACTGGGGAGCTGTTTTTT. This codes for CASSLDLTLTGELFF.